Shown below are 14 T cell receptor beta chains from a single sample sequenced in a study of T cells in Graves' hyperthyroidism and ophthalmopathy. Using RNA transcripts as the source, TCR beta CDR3 regions were amplified. When the TCR CDR3 underwent first-round RT-PCR, the HTBI primer set was used. Using its own MiXCR run on the multiplex PCR reads, TCRdb lists one record per CDR3 protein. The sample carries about 150,000 distinct CDR3 sequences, approximately 20% recorded once. The sequencing sample was made of blood. These receptor sequences come from a woman between 45 and 60 years old with Graves' hyperthyroidism that later progressed to Graves' ophthalmopathy.

The V and J genes are TRBV11-2 and TRBJ2-1; 8 positions match TRBD2. J gave up 5 bases and V 4 bases, and 16 bases lay outside the gene matches. The CDR3 spans 18 residues. Germline CDR1 reads SGHAT; CDR2 reads FQNNGV. This CDR3 reads CASSSWGSGATYNNEQFF. In nucleotides, the CDR3 is TGTGCCAGCAGCTCGTGGGGTAGCGGGGCCACTTACAACAATGAGCAGTTCTTC.

This clonotype has ten or more counts. The rearrangement joins TRBV20-1 to TRBJ1-1; D is uncertain. Trimming shortened V by 6 bases and J by 7 bases, and 18 bases separated the two germline ends. The CDR3 totals 13 residues. Per germline, CDR1 DFQATT and CDR2 SNEGSKA (reference sequence). The chain's CDR3 is CSAPQPSGGEAFF. As DNA, the CDR3 is TGCAGTGCGCCACAGCCTAGTGGAGGTGAAGCTTTCTTT.

This clonotype was detected many times. The rearrangement joins TRBV20-1 to TRBJ2-2, with TRBD2 as a possible D gene (6 bases). The V and J ends lost 1 base and 7 bases respectively, with 10 bases between them. The CDR3 is 13 amino acids. CDR1 DFQATT and CDR2 SNEGSKA come from the germline V gene (reference sequence). CDR3 bases: TGCAGTGCTAGAGGACGGGAGTACGGGGAGCTGTTTTTT. The encoded protein is CSARGREYGELFF.

The chain combines TRBV19 with TRBJ2-7; D may match TRBD1 or TRBD2 (5 bases each). V was clipped by 3 bases and J by 7 bases, with 7 bases between them. Germline V CDR1 and CDR2: LNHDA, SQIVND (reference sequence). The CDR3 runs 11 residues. For the CDR3, the DNA is TGTGCCAGTAGTATCTGGGGGGAGCAGTACTTC. Protein: CASSIWGEQYF.

The genes are TRBV28 and TRBJ2-3, with unresolved D. V lost 6 bases and J 2 bases, leaving 6 bases between the germline ends. The CDR3 length is 12 residues. Germline V lookup: CDR1 MDHEN, CDR2 SYDVKM. This chain's CDR3 is CASSRTTDTQYF. CDR3 bases: TGTGCCAGCAGCCGCACCACAGATACGCAGTATTTT.

There are many counts of this clonotype. The V call is TRBV11-2, the J call TRBJ2-1; TRBD2 aligns across 7 bases. The V segment lost 9 bases and the J segment 4 bases; nucleotides outside the gene matches: 6. This CDR3 is built from 13 residues. Germline V lookup: CDR1 SGHAT, CDR2 FQNNGV. The CDR3 loop is CASCLAVYNEQFF. The DNA for the CDR3 is TGTGCCAGTTGCCTAGCGGTGTACAATGAGCAGTTCTTC.

The table lists this clonotype with a few counts. V and J are TRBV9 and TRBJ2-2; D is uncertain. The CDR3 length is 14 residues. Germline CDR1 is SGDLS and CDR2 is YYNGEE. Trimming took 1 base from V and 1 from J, leaving 5 bases between them. CDR3 amino acids: CASSVTQNTGELFF. CDR3 bases: TGTGCCAGCAGCGTAACACAGAACACCGGGGAGCTGTTTTTT. Full variable domain (remainder filled in from reference TRBV9 and TRBJ2-2): DSGVTQTPKHLITATGQRVTLRCSPRSGDLSVYWYQQSLDQGLQFLIQYYNGEERAKGNILERFSAQQFPDLHSELNLSSLELGDSALYFCASSVTQNTGELFFGEGSRLTVL.

Ten or more counts support this clonotype. The chain has TRBV3-1 and TRBJ1-1; perhaps TRBD1 as D (6 bases). V was trimmed by 2 bases and J by 3 bases, leaving 19 bases between them. The germline V gene encodes CDR1 LGHDT and CDR2 YNNKEL (reference sequence). This CDR3 has 17 amino acids. CDR3 in DNA: TGTGCCAGCAGCCAATCCTTAGGGTGGGGGGCCCACACTGAAGCTTTCTTT. Protein sequence: CASSQSLGWGAHTEAFF.

This clonotype was detected ten times or more. The chain employs TRBV20-1 and TRBJ2-7; the match to TRBD2 covers 11 bases. V shed 5 bases and J 7 bases; nucleotides not matched to a gene: 13. There are 15 residues in the CDR3. Germline CDR1 reads DFQATT; CDR2 reads SNEGSKA (reference sequence). CDR3 bases: TGCAGTGCTCTCACGTATGAGGGACTAGCGGTGGAGCAGTACTTC. Protein: CSALTYEGLAVEQYF.

This rearrangement joins TRBV28 to TRBJ2-7, with 12 bases matching TRBD2. CDR3 size: 15 residues. V shed 6 bases and J 6 bases; nucleotides not matched to a gene: 9. Germline loops: CDR1 MDHEN, CDR2 SYDVKM. As DNA, the CDR3 is TGTGCCAGCAGGCACCTAGCGGGAGGGCACGGCGAGCAGTACTTC. Protein sequence: CASRHLAGGHGEQYF.

The CDR3 loop reads CASSQGPALRPQHF. CDR3 coding DNA: TGCGCCAGCAGCCAAGGTCCAGCTTTAAGGCCCCAGCATTTT. The gene calls are TRBV4-1 and TRBJ1-5; no clear D. The CDR3 contains 14 residues. V was trimmed by 1 base and J by 9 bases, leaving 13 bases between them. The V gene's germline CDR1 is MGHRA and CDR2 YSYEKL.

This clonotype was seen at least ten times. This sequence joins TRBV13 and TRBJ2-7; 11 bases line up with TRBD2. The trim removed 1 base at V and 4 bases at J, leaving 3 bases unmatched. Germline-derived CDR1 and CDR2 are PRHDT and FYEKMQ (reference sequence). The CDR3 is made up of 15 amino acids. DNA for the CDR3: TGTGCCAGCAGCTTAGAACTAGCGGGAGCATACGAGCAGTACTTC. It codes for CASSLELAGAYEQYF.

A few counts support this clonotype. The chain carries TRBV2 and TRBJ2-7; D gene ambiguous. The CDR3 runs 11 residues. Germline CDR1 reads SNHLY; CDR2 reads FYNNEI. Trimming took 5 bases from V and 6 from J, leaving 8 bases between them. The CDR3, as DNA: TGTGCCAGCAGTCTCTCGGTCGAGCAGTACTTC. It codes for CASSLSVEQYF.

This clonotype occurred many times. The V call is TRBV3-1, the J call TRBJ2-1; D possibly matches TRBD1 or TRBD2 (6 bases each). Deletions cut 0 bases from V and 12 bases from J, with 15 bases between. Germline V lookup: CDR1 LGHDT, CDR2 YNNKEL (reference sequence). This CDR3 has 14 amino acids. The CDR3 nucleotides read TGTGCCAGCAGCCAAGAAGGGGGGACGGGTCTGCAGTTCTTC. Translation: CASSQEGGTGLQFF.